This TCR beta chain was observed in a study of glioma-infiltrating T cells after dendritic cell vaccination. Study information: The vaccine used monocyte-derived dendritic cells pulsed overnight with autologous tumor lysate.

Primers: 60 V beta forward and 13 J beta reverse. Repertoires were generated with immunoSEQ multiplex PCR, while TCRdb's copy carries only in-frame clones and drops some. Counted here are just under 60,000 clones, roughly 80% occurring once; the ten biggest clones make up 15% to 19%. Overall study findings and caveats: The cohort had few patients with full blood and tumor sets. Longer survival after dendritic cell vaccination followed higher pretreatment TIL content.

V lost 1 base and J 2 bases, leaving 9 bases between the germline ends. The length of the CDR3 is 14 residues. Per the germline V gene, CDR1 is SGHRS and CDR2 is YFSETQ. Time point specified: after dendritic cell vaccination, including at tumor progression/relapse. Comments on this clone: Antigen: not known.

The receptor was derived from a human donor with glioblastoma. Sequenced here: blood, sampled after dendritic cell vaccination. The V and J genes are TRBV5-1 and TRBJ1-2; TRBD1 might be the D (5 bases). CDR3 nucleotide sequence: TGCGCCAGCAGCTTGCCGGACATCAACTATGGCTACACCTTC. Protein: CASSLPDINYGYTF.